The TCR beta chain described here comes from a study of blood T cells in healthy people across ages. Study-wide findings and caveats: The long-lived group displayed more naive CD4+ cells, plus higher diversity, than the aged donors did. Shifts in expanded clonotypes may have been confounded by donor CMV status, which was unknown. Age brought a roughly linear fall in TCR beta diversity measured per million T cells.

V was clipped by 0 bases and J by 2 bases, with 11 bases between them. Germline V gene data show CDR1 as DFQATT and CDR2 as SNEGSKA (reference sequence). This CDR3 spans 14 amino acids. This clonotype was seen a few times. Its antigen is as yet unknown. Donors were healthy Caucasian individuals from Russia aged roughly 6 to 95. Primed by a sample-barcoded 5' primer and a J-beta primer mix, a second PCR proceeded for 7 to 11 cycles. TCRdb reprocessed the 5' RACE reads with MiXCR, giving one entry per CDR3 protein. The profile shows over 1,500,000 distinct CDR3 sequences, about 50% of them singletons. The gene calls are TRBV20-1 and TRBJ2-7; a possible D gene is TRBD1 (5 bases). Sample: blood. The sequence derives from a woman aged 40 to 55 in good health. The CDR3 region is CSAREPQGTYEQYF. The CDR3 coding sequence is TGCAGTGCTAGAGAACCCCAGGGTACCTACGAGCAGTACTTC.